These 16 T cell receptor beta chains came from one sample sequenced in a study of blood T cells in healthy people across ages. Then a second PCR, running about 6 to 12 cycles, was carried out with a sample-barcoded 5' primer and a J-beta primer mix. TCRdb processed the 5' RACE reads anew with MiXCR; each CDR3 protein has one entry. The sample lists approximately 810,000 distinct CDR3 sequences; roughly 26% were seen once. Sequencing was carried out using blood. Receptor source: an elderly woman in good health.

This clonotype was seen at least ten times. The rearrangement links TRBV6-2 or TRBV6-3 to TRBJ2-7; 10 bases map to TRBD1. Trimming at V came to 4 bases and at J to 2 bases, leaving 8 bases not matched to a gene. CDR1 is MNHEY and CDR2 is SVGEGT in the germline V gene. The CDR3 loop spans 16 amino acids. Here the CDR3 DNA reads TGTGCCAGCAGTTCACCCGGGACAGGGGCCACCTACGAGCAGTACTTC. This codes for CASSSPGTGATYEQYF.

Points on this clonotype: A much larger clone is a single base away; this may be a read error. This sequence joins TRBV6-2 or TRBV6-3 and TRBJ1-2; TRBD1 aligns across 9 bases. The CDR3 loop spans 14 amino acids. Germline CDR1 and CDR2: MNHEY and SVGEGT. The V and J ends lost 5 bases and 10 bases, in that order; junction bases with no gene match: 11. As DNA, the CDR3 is TGTGCCAGCAGTCGACAGGGGGAGGAGGATGACTACACCTTC. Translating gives CASSRQGEEDDYTF.

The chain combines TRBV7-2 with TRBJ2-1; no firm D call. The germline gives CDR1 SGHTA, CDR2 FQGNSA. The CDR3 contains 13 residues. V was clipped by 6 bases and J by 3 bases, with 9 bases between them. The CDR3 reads CASSYKLYNEQFF. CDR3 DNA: TGTGCCAGCAGTTACAAGCTCTACAATGAGCAGTTCTTC.

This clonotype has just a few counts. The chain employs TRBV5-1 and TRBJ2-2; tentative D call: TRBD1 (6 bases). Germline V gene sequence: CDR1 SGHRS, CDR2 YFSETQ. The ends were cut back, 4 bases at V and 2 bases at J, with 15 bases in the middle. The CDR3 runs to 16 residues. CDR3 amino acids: CASSPKGQTNTGELFF. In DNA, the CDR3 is TGCGCCAGCAGCCCCAAGGGACAAACCAACACCGGGGAGCTGTTTTTT. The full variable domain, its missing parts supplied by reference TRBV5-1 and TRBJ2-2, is KAGVTQTPRYLIKTRGQQVTLSCSPISGHRSVSWYQQTPGQGLQFLFEYFSETQRNKGNFPGRFSGRQFSNSRSEMNVSTLELGDSALYLCASSPKGQTNTGELFFGEGSRLTVL.

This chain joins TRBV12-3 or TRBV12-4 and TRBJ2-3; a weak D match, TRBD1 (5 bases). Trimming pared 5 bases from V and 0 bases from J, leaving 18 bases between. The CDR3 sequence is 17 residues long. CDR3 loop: CASSSHLGPVSTDTQYF. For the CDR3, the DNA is TGTGCCAGCAGTAGCCATTTGGGGCCCGTGAGCACAGATACGCAGTATTTT.

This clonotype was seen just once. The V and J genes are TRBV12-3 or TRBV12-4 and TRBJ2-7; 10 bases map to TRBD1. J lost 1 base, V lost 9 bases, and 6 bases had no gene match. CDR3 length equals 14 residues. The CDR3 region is CASRPGQGSYEQYF. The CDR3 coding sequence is TGTGCCAGTAGGCCGGGACAGGGGTCCTACGAGCAGTACTTC.

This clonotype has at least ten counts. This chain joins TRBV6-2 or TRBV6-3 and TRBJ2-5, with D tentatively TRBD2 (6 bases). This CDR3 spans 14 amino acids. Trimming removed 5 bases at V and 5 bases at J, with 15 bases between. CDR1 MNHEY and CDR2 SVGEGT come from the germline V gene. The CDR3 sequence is CASSNGLPRETQYF. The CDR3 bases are TGTGCCAGCAGTAACGGACTACCACGGGAGACCCAGTACTTC.

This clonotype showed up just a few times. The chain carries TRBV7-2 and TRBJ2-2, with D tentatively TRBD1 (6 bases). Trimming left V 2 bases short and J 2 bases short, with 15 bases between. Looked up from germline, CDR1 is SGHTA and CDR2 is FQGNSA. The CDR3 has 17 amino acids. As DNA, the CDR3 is TGTGCCAGCAGCTTAAGGGGGATAGTAACCAACACCGGGGAGCTGTTTTTT. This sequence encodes CASSLRGIVTNTGELFF.

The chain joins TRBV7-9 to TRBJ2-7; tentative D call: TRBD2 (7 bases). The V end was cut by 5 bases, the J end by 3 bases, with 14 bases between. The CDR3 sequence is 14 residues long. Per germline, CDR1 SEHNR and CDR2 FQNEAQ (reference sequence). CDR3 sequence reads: CASSKGGTCYEQYF. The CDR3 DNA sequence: TGTGCCAGCAGCAAGGGGGGGACCTGCTACGAGCAGTACTTC.

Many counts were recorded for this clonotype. This chain's CDR3 is CASSSGPGANVLTF. The DNA for the CDR3 is TGCGCCAGCAGCTCTGGACCTGGGGCCAACGTCCTGACTTTC. The V gene is TRBV5-1, the J gene TRBJ2-6; D call uncertain. V was trimmed by 3 bases and J by 2 bases, leaving 6 bases between them. Germline V CDR1 and CDR2: SGHRS, YFSETQ. This CDR3 spans 14 amino acids.

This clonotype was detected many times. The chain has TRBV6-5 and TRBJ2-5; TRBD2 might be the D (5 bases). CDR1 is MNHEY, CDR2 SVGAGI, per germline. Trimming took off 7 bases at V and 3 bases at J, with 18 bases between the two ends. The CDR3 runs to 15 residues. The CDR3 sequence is CASTSPASPKETQYF. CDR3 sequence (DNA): TGTGCCAGCACCTCTCCGGCTAGCCCCAAAGAGACCCAGTACTTC.

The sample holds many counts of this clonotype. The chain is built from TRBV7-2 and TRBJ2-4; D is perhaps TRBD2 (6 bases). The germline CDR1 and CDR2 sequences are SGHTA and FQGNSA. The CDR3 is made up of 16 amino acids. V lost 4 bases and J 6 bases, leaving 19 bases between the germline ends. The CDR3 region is CASSYNPGTSGNIQYF. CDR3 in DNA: TGTGCCAGCAGCTACAATCCCGGGACTTCGGGAAACATTCAGTACTTC.

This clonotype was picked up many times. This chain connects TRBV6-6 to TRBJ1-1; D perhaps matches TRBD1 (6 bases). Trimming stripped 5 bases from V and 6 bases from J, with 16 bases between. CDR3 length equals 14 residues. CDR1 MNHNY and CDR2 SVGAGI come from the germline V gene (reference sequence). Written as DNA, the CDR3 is TGTGCCAGCAGTAGACAGGAAGCGTCGGCTGAAGCTTTCTTT. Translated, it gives CASSRQEASAEAFF.

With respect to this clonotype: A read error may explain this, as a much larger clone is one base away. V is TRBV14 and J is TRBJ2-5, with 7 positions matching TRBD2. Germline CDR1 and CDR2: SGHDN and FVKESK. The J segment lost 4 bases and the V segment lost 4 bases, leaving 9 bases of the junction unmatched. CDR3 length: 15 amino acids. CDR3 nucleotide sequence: TGTGCCAGCAGCCTACGAGCGGGGTCTAGAGAGACCCAGTACTTC. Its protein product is CASSLRAGSRETQYF.

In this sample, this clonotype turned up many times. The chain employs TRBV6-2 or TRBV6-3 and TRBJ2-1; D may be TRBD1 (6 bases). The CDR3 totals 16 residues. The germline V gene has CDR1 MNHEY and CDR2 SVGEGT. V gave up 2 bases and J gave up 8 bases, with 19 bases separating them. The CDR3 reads CASSYDRGHSSDEQFF. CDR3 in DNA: TGTGCCAGCAGTTACGACCGGGGACATAGTAGCGATGAGCAGTTCTTC.

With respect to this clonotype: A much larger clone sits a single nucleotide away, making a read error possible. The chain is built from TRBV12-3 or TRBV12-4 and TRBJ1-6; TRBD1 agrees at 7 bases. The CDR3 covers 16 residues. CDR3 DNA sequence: TGTGCCAGCAGTTTAGTTTCGACAGGGAGGTTTTCACCCCGCCACTTT. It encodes CASSLVSTGRFSPRHF.